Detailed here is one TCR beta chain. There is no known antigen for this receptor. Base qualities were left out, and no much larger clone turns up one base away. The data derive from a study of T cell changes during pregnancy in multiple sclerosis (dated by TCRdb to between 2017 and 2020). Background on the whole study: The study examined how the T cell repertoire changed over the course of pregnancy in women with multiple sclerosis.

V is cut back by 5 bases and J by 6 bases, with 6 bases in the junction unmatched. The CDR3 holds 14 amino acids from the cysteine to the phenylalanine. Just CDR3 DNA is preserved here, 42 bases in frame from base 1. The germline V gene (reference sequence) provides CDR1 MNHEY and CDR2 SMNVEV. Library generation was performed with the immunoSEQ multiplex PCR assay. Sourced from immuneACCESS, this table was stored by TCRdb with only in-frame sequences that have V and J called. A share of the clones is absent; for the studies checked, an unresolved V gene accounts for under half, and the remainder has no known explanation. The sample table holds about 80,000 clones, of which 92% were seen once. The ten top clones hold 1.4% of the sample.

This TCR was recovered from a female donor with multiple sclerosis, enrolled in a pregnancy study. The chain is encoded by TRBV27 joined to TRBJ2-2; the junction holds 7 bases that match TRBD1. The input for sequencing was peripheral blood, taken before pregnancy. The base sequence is TGTGCCAGCAGTATAGGGGGCGTGGCCGGGGAGCTGTTTTTT. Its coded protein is CASSIGGVAGELFF.